This T cell receptor beta chain originates from a study of blood T cell repertoires in COVID-19 (dated by TCRdb to the early 2020s). Regarding the complete study: Samples covering the acute and convalescent phases of COVID-19 were provided by collaborators in the United States, Italy and Spain. Sample metadata almost always included a de-identified subject ID, COVID-19 status, age in years and sex. Where HLA class I and class II types were available, the types were taken from metadata supplied by the sample provider, not from assay-based typing. The samples were drawn from the first 160 participants of the ongoing ImmuneRACE study and from 1,254 subjects provided by 6 global collaborators. The prospective study material was composed of cDNA or gDNA derived from T cells, B-cell-depleted T cells, or PBMCs. Deeply sampled blood TCRbeta repertoires from subjects exposed to, actively infected with, or recovered from COVID-19 were included in the dataset. The repertoires were made available in a free public database intended to serve as a resource for research on the immune response to SARS-CoV-2. Study-level results and caveats: The quantity of clinical and demographic metadata differed by source and by participant and was supplied without curation.

TCRbeta CDR3 regions were amplified from genomic DNA using the immunoSEQ Assay, a bias-controlled multiplex PCR. The authors' pipeline ran thus. The number of nucleated cells in each sample was estimated by amplification of reference gene primers within the assay. To quantify the absolute abundance of each unique TCRbeta CDR3 rearrangement, sequence reads were collapsed and filtered. For each sample, productive Simpson clonality was calculated by taking the square root of Simpson's diversity index across productive rearrangements. As stored in TCRdb, this immuneACCESS dataset retains in-frame rearrangements with V and J assigned. A fraction of the clones does not appear; measured against another copy, unresolved V genes explain less than half of the discrepancy, and the remainder lacks a known reason. The V and J calls and clone size were taken over from that table, and D and trimming were inferred from the DNA. The sample contains over 250,000 clones, approximately 86% of them found a single time. Jointly, the top ten make up about 9.8% of the sample.

Participants in the prospective study were aged about 18 to 89 years, lived in about two dozen United States geographic areas, and enrolled through a virtual design. To assign participants to cohorts, the prospective study relied on clinical history that participants themselves reported in a screening survey and a study questionnaire. ImmuneRACE Cohort 3 recovered participants were defined by two consecutive negative NP/OP PCR tests, healthcare professional clearance, or symptom resolution. In the prospective study, mobile phlebotomists collected whole blood, serum and a nasopharyngeal or oropharyngeal swab from each participant. Over a roughly 2-month period, participants in the prospective study had the option of providing additional blood draws and questionnaires. Prospective study blood samples were shipped either frozen or at room temperature before DNA extraction. About this clone itself: Its antigen is currently not known. The record has no base qualities; no much larger clone is one base away.

The trim is 2 bases for V and 6 bases for J, with a gap of 10 bases between the germline ends. The CDR3 contains 13 residues, cysteine and phenylalanine counted. Here the CDR3 DNA is all that survives: 39 bases in frame from base 1. The sequence derives from a woman aged 18-29 years who had recovered from COVID-19. This chain joins TRBV12-3 or TRBV12-4 to TRBJ1-1; the best D guess is TRBD1, with 6 bases matching. Sequences were obtained from PBMCs or T cells enriched from blood (not recorded which). The nucleotide sequence is given as TGTGCCAGCAGTTTATCGGGGGGCTCTGAAGCTTTCTTT. The encoded protein is CASSLSGGSEAFF.